The next 10 T cell receptor beta chains were all read from a single sample in a study of CD8 T cells in Susac syndrome. Random hexamers served to reverse transcribe about 0.5 to 1 ug RNA. TCRdb used MiXCR to reprocess the immunoSEQ multiplex PCR reads, holding one entry per CDR3 protein. In the table there are roughly 200,000 distinct CDR3 sequences, approximately 95% of which are singletons. Specimen: CD4+ T cells from PBMCs. These TCRs come from a human donor with multiple sclerosis.

This sequence joins TRBV20-1 and TRBJ1-2, with D unclear. Germline CDR1 DFQATT, CDR2 SNEGSKA (reference sequence). Trimming stripped 6 bases from V and 2 bases from J, with 10 bases between. The CDR3 totals 12 residues. CDR3 sequence: CSAKFGNYGYTF. The CDR3 DNA is TGCAGTGCAAAGTTCGGGAACTATGGCTACACCTTC.

CDR3 protein: CSASGGSSYEQYV. CDR3 bases: TGCAGTGCTAGCGGGGGAAGCTCCTACGAGCAGTACGTC. The chain has TRBV20-1 and TRBJ2-7; perhaps TRBD2 as D (6 bases). The CDR3 is made up of 13 amino acids. With 3 bases removed from V and 0 bases from J, the gap between germline ends came to 9 bases. Germline CDR1 reads DFQATT; CDR2 reads SNEGSKA (reference sequence).

The chain is built from TRBV20-1 and TRBJ2-1; 8 bases are a match to TRBD2. Germline-derived CDR1 and CDR2 are DFQATT and SNEGSKA (reference sequence). Unmatched junction bases numbered 9, after V lost 2 bases and J lost 6 bases. This CDR3 spans 15 amino acids. The CDR3 bases are TGCAGTGCTAGAAGGCGGGGGGCCAGACCCAATGAGCAGTTCTTC. Translated: CSARRRGARPNEQFF.

The chain carries TRBV7-9 and TRBJ1-1; 8 bases align to TRBD1. The CDR3 covers 13 residues. Germline V lookup: CDR1 SEHNR, CDR2 FQNEAQ (reference sequence). Trimming at V came to 5 bases and at J to 4 bases, leaving 3 bases not matched to a gene. The CDR3, as DNA: TGTGCCAGCAGCGGACAGGGCGGCACTGAAGCTTTCTTT. The encoded protein is CASSGQGGTEAFF.

The chain uses TRBV27 and TRBJ1-2; D might be TRBD1 (6 bases). The germline V gene encodes CDR1 MNHEY and CDR2 SMNVEV (reference sequence). The CDR3 runs to 13 residues. V dropped 3 bases and J dropped 7 bases, with 12 bases sitting between them. CDR3 nucleotides: TGTGCCAGCAGTTTTAACAGGGATAGTGGCTACACCTTC. Its translation: CASSFNRDSGYTF.

This clonotype was counted only a few times. The chain carries TRBV7-8 and TRBJ2-2; no definite D call. Germline CDR1 and CDR2: SGHVS and FQNEAQ. The CDR3 is 15 amino acids. With 3 bases removed from V and 0 bases from J, the gap between germline ends came to 8 bases. DNA of the CDR3: TGTGCCAGCAGCTTGGTGTCGGCGAACACCGGGGAGCTGTTTTTT. Translated, it gives CASSLVSANTGELFF.

The chain combines TRBV6-5 with TRBJ2-5, with D possibly TRBD2 on 5 matching bases. Germline loops: CDR1 MNHEY, CDR2 SVGAGI. Trimming cost V 6 bases and J 4 bases, with 15 bases left between them. This CDR3 has 14 amino acids. CDR3 bases: TGTGCCAGCAGCCGACTCGGGGTAGGAGAGACCCAGTACTTC. Amino acid sequence: CASSRLGVGETQYF.

The rearrangement uses TRBV15 and TRBJ2-1; D is tentatively TRBD1 or TRBD2 (5 bases each). There are 15 residues in the CDR3. In germline, CDR1 is LNHNV, CDR2 YYDKDF (reference sequence). The germline V and J ends were trimmed by 1 base and 7 bases, with 14 bases remaining between them. DNA for the CDR3: TGTGCCACCAGCAGAGCCGGGACCCCCAGGAATGAGCAGTTCTTC. It translates to CATSRAGTPRNEQFF.

The rearrangement uses TRBV10-3 and TRBJ2-7; a possible D gene is TRBD1 (7 bases). The CDR3 has 14 residues. Looked up from germline, CDR1 is ENHRY and CDR2 is SYGVKD. Trimming shortened V by 3 bases and J by 6 bases, and 15 bases separated the two germline ends. Here the CDR3 DNA reads TGTGCCATCAGTGAAAAGGCAGGGGGAGGCGAGCAGTACTTC. It codes for CAISEKAGGGEQYF.

The chain links TRBV5-1 to TRBJ2-1; 10 bases fit TRBD2. Germline trimming cut 3 bases from V and 10 bases from J; bases unmatched to any gene: 10. The CDR3 runs to 15 residues. The V gene's germline CDR1 is SGHRS and CDR2 YFSETQ. The CDR3 loop reads CASSSQRGGLGEQFF. The CDR3 DNA reads TGCGCCAGCAGCTCTCAGCGGGGGGGCCTAGGCGAGCAGTTCTTC.